A single sample is the source of the 26 T cell receptor beta chains below, sequenced in a study of OX40 agonist ivuxolimab in advanced cancers. Generated by immunoSEQ multiplex PCR, the TCRdb table keeps only in-frame clones and is missing some. The data contain around 80,000 clones, around nine tenths of them singletons. Here the sequenced sample was CD4+ or CD8+ T cells sorted from blood, taken in a trial of the OX40 agonist ivuxolimab. The receptor source for this set is an adult with an advanced solid tumor such as melanoma, head and neck, liver or kidney cancer.

CDR3 protein: CASSTRGSGVRNEQFF. CDR3 bases: TGTGCCAGCAGCACCCGAGGTAGCGGGGTCCGTAATGAGCAGTTCTTC. The rearrangement uses TRBV9 and TRBJ2-1, with 8 nucleotides matching TRBD2. Germline V gives CDR1 SGDLS, CDR2 YYNGEE. The CDR3 has 16 residues. J lost 7 bases, V lost 4 bases, and 13 bases had no gene match.

V and J are TRBV4-3 and TRBJ2-1; no reliable D call. The germline V and J ends were trimmed by 0 bases and 10 bases, with 10 bases remaining between them. The CDR3 spans 13 residues. Per the germline V gene, CDR1 is LGHNA and CDR2 is YSLEER. The CDR3 region is CASSQDGREEQFF. CDR3 sequence (DNA): TGCGCCAGCAGCCAAGATGGGCGCGAAGAGCAGTTCTTC.

The genes are TRBV5-6 and TRBJ2-5, with a tentative D call TRBD1 (5 bases). Trimming took off 4 bases at V and 4 bases at J, with 11 bases between the two ends. Per germline, CDR1 SGHDT and CDR2 YYEEEE. The CDR3 extends over 13 amino acids. In DNA, the CDR3 is TGTGCCAGCAGCGTTGACAGAAGAGAGACCCAGTACTTC. This gives the protein CASSVDRRETQYF.

V gene TRBV7-9 combines with J gene TRBJ2-7, with TRBD2 matching 7 bases. Germline trimming cut 5 bases from V and 2 bases from J; bases unmatched to any gene: 6. Germline-derived CDR1 and CDR2 are SEHNR and FQNEAQ (reference sequence). The CDR3 runs to 14 residues. The CDR3 sequence is CASSATGTTYEQYF. The CDR3 nucleotides read TGTGCCAGCAGCGCAACGGGGACTACCTACGAGCAGTACTTC.

This clone was counted between two and nine times. The chain has TRBV6-1 and TRBJ2-2, with D maybe TRBD1 (7 bases). The CDR3 loop spans 15 amino acids. V was shortened by 2 bases and J by 5 bases, with 12 bases between the two germline ends. CDR1 and CDR2 from the germline V gene are MNHNS and SASEGT. The CDR3 is CASSEMAGGTGELFF. The CDR3 DNA sequence: TGTGCCAGCAGTGAAATGGCAGGGGGGACCGGGGAGCTGTTTTTT.

This clone was seen a few times. The J gene is TRBJ2-2, the V gene TRBV9; 11 bases map to TRBD2. V was pared by 4 bases and J by 1 base, with 6 bases of the junction left unmatched. Germline V gives CDR1 SGDLS, CDR2 YYNGEE. The CDR3 has 17 amino acids. CDR3 DNA: TGTGCCAGCAGCCCCAGACTAGCGGGAATGAACACCGGGGAGCTGTTTTTT. It codes for CASSPRLAGMNTGELFF.

J is TRBJ2-7 and V is TRBV6-5, with a weak D call TRBD2 (6 bases). V lost 2 bases, J lost 6 bases, and 14 bases lay in between. Germline V lookup: CDR1 MNHEY, CDR2 SVGAGI. This CDR3 has 14 amino acids. CDR3 nucleotide sequence: TGTGCCAGCAGTTACGGGGGGTCCCCTTCCGAGCAGTACTTC. Translation: CASSYGGSPSEQYF.

The genes are TRBV11-2 and TRBJ2-4, with 12 bases fitting TRBD2. V was pared by 3 bases and J by 1 base, with 7 bases of the junction left unmatched. The germline V gene encodes CDR1 SGHAT and CDR2 FQNNGV. The CDR3 is made up of 18 amino acids. CDR3 sequence (DNA): TGTGCCAGCAGCTTTCTAGCGGGAGGGAGGTCGGCCAAAAACATTCAGTACTTC. It is translated as CASSFLAGGRSAKNIQYF.

This chain connects TRBV11-2 to TRBJ1-1; D perhaps matches TRBD1 (5 bases). Per germline, CDR1 SGHAT and CDR2 FQNNGV. The CDR3 runs to 16 residues. V was pared by 1 base and J by 3 bases, with 15 bases between. CDR3: CASSLGFGARDTEAFF. The CDR3 bases are TGTGCCAGCAGCTTAGGATTCGGGGCGCGGGACACTGAAGCTTTCTTT.

V usage is TRBV6-1 and J usage is TRBJ1-3, with D perhaps TRBD1 (5 bases). Trimming left V 3 bases short and J 4 bases short, with 13 bases between. This CDR3 is built from 15 residues. Germline V gene sequence: CDR1 MNHNS, CDR2 SASEGT. This CDR3 reads CASSDPRQGGNTIYF. The DNA of the CDR3 is TGTGCCAGCAGTGACCCTCGCCAGGGCGGAAACACCATATATTTT.

This sequence joins TRBV5-4 and TRBJ2-7; 8 bases map to TRBD2. Germline CDR1 reads SGHNT; CDR2 reads YYREEE (reference sequence). V shed 5 bases and J 0 bases; nucleotides not matched to a gene: 4. CDR3 length: 14 residues. CDR3 sequence reads: CASSPGTSSYEQYF. Written as DNA, the CDR3 is TGTGCCAGCAGTCCCGGGACTAGCTCCTACGAGCAGTACTTC. The full variable domain, completed using reference TRBV5-4 and TRBJ2-7, is ETGVTQSPTHLIKTRGQQVTLRCSSQSGHNTVSWYQQALGQGPQFIFQYYREEENGRGNFPPRFSGLQFPNYSSELNVNALELDDSALYLCASSPGTSSYEQYFGPGTRLTVT.

The sample holds one count of this clone. The V and J genes are TRBV6-6 and TRBJ2-3, with 9 bases lining up with TRBD1. V was clipped by 2 bases and J by 1 base; unmatched bases: 4. CDR3 size: 16 residues. Germline assignment: CDR1 MNHNY and CDR2 SVGAGI (reference sequence). The CDR3 is CASSYPQGAGTDTQYF. The CDR3 DNA sequence: TGTGCCAGCAGTTACCCACAGGGGGCAGGCACAGATACGCAGTATTTT.

This clone was picked up a small number of times. This rearrangement joins TRBV5-4 to TRBJ2-7; no clear D gene. The germline V and J ends were trimmed by 0 bases and 4 bases, with 2 bases remaining between them. Germline V gene lookup returns CDR1 SGHNT and CDR2 YYREEE (reference sequence). This CDR3 spans 11 amino acids. In nucleotides, the CDR3 is TGTGCCAGCAGCTTGGGGTACGAGCAGTACTTC. Protein: CASSLGYEQYF.

The chain has TRBV5-6 and TRBJ1-2; D not certain. V was pared by 2 bases and J by 5 bases, with 19 bases between. From germline, CDR1 is SGHDT and CDR2 YYEEEE. The CDR3 length is 16 residues. The CDR3 nucleotides are TGTGCCAGCAGCTTCCTGGACCGTCCATTATGGTATGGCTACACCTTC. Amino acids: CASSFLDRPLWYGYTF.

The chain is built from TRBV7-9 and TRBJ2-7; D may be TRBD1 (6 bases). Germline V gene sequence: CDR1 SEHNR, CDR2 FQNEAQ (reference sequence). With 1 base removed from V and 4 bases from J, the gap between germline ends came to 11 bases. This CDR3 spans 14 amino acids. CDR3 coding DNA: TGTGCCAGCAGCTTAGTGGCAGGGGTTTACGAGCAGTACTTC. Protein: CASSLVAGVYEQYF.

The chain links TRBV10-3 to TRBJ2-3; D possibly corresponds to TRBD2 (6 bases). This CDR3 is 15 amino acids long. Between the trimmed V and J ends, which lost 6 bases and 2 bases, there was a span of 15 bases. The V gene's germline CDR1 is ENHRY and CDR2 SYGVKD. The CDR3, as DNA: TGTGCCATCAGGGGCGGGGCGGGCGTCACAGATACGCAGTATTTT. This encodes CAIRGGAGVTDTQYF.

V is TRBV30 and J is TRBJ2-1; D is possibly TRBD1 (6 bases). Trimming shortened V by 0 bases and J by 9 bases, and 6 bases separated the two germline ends. This CDR3 has 11 residues. The germline CDR1 and CDR2 sequences are GTSNPN and SVGIG (reference sequence). In nucleotides, the CDR3 is TGTGCCTGGAGTGTGGGGGCTGAGCAGTTCTTC. This sequence encodes CAWSVGAEQFF.

J is TRBJ2-1 and V is TRBV19, with 8 bases that match TRBD1. CDR3 length: 17 amino acids. J gave up 0 bases and V 1 base, and 5 bases lay outside the gene matches. Germline loops: CDR1 LNHDA, CDR2 SQIVND (reference sequence). CDR3 coding DNA: TGTGCCAGTAGTATAGGAAGGACAGGGCGCTCCTACAATGAGCAGTTCTTC. This encodes CASSIGRTGRSYNEQFF.

The chain has TRBV13 and TRBJ1-2, with D possibly being TRBD1 (5 bases). V was shortened by 6 bases and J by 1 base, with 21 bases between the two germline ends. There are 17 residues in the CDR3. Germline V gives CDR1 PRHDT, CDR2 FYEKMQ (reference sequence). The CDR3 coding sequence is TGTGCCAGCAGATGGTGGGGTCGGACACCGAATAACTATGGCTACACCTTC. As protein: CASRWWGRTPNNYGYTF.

The CDR3 is CASSNGLAFTSGANVLTF. In DNA form, the CDR3 reads TGTGCCAGCAGCAATGGACTAGCGTTCACCTCTGGGGCCAACGTCCTGACTTTC. The V and J genes are TRBV5-4 and TRBJ2-6; TRBD2 agrees at 9 bases. This CDR3 has 18 amino acids. CDR1 and CDR2 (germline): SGHNT, YYREEE (reference sequence). V trimming: 4 bases; J trimming: 0 bases; junction bases outside the gene matches: 8. The full variable domain, rest sourced from reference TRBV5-4 and TRBJ2-6, is ETGVTQSPTHLIKTRGQQVTLRCSSQSGHNTVSWYQQALGQGPQFIFQYYREEENGRGNFPPRFSGLQFPNYSSELNVNALELDDSALYLCASSNGLAFTSGANVLTFGAGSRLTVL.

V is TRBV7-9 and J is TRBJ2-3; 7 bases are shared with TRBD2. Unmatched junction bases numbered 11, after V lost 1 base and J lost 4 bases. The CDR3 is made up of 17 amino acids. CDR1 is SEHNR and CDR2 is FQNEAQ in the germline V gene (reference sequence). The CDR3 DNA sequence: TGTGCCAGCAGCTTAGGGGTTACGGGAGGAACGCCAGATACGCAGTATTTT. Protein sequence: CASSLGVTGGTPDTQYF.

The chain links TRBV28 to TRBJ2-5, with 12 bases aligning to TRBD2. Germline V gene data show CDR1 as MDHEN and CDR2 as SYDVKM. After removal of 7 bases from V and 3 bases from J, the junction contained 9 bases not matched to a gene. The CDR3 is 16 residues long. CDR3 DNA: TGTGCCAGCAAGCGACTAGCGGGAGTGGGGGAAGAGACCCAGTACTTC. It is translated as CASKRLAGVGEETQYF.

V is TRBV6-5 and J is TRBJ2-7; perhaps TRBD2 as D (6 bases). The V end was cut by 5 bases, the J end by 5 bases, with 10 bases between. Germline CDR1 reads MNHEY; CDR2 reads SVGAGI. The CDR3 sequence is 12 residues long. The CDR3: CASSRGGNEQYF. CDR3 DNA: TGTGCCAGCAGTAGGGGAGGTAACGAGCAGTACTTC.

The rearrangement links TRBV6-5 to TRBJ2-3, with TRBD1 identical over 10 bases. J gave up 4 bases and V 7 bases, and 8 bases lay outside the gene matches. The CDR3 runs to 15 residues. Germline CDR1 and CDR2: MNHEY and SVGAGI. The CDR3 loop is CASNRQGARADTQYF. The CDR3 coding sequence is TGTGCCAGCAATCGACAGGGGGCCCGCGCAGATACGCAGTATTTT.

The rearrangement joins TRBV7-3 to TRBJ1-1; D might be TRBD1 (5 bases). V lost 3 bases to trimming and J lost 1 base, with 6 bases between them. Germline loops: CDR1 SGHTA, CDR2 FQGTGA. The CDR3 is 13 residues long. The CDR3 region has the DNA TGTGCCAGCAGCTTCGGGGGGAACACTGAAGCTTTCTTT. Protein sequence: CASSFGGNTEAFF.

The sample holds a few counts of this clone. V usage is TRBV10-1 and J usage is TRBJ1-2; D is unclear. The V gene's germline CDR1 is WNHNN and CDR2 SYGVQD (reference sequence). The ends were cut back, 0 bases at V and 4 bases at J, with 9 bases in the middle. The CDR3 has 14 residues. The CDR3 bases are TGCGCCAGCAGTGAGTCGAGGGTACTCTATGGCTACACCTTC. It is translated as CASSESRVLYGYTF.